This TCR beta chain is from a study of control samples from healthy donors and cancer patients. The CDR3 is made up of 14 amino acids. V lost 3 bases to trimming and J lost 4 bases; unmatched junction nucleotides: 5. Germline lookup yields CDR1 SGDLS and CDR2 YYNGEE. The protocol was immunoSEQ multiplex PCR, while the TCRdb copy is restricted to in-frame clones and leaves out a portion. Of around 100,000 clones listed, around 90% are singletons. The chain combines TRBV9 with TRBJ2-7, with TRBD1 matching 9 bases. The TCR sequence derives from a human donor in good health. The donor label of this sample is uncertain. Sample: blood. CDR3 sequence (DNA): TGTGCCAGCAGCGCCGGGACAGGGCTGTACGAGCAGTACTTC. It translates to CASSAGTGLYEQYF.